This record looks at one T cell receptor (beta chain) sequence and its context. The antigen is not known. This entry comes from a study of graft-versus-host responses after intestinal transplantation. Study details: Multivisceral, liver-intestinal, or isolated intestinal grafts went to recipients. Every transplant recipient was induced with anti-thymocyte globulin, then maintained on tacrolimus and steroids for approximately three years. Study results and caveats: Early post-transplant falls in HvG clones accompanied the peak levels of circulating GvH clones. Within allografts, high graft-versus-host to host-versus-graft clonal ratios were seen among patients with graft-donor T cell macrochimerism.

Data came from immunoSEQ multiplex PCR; TCRdb stores just in-frame clones and leaves some out. The table shows approximately 99,000 clones, with 75% to 95% occurring only once. The length of the CDR3 is 15 residues. The ends lost 1 base at V and 3 bases at J; junction bases unmatched: 2. CDR1 is SGHAT and CDR2 is FQNNGV in the germline V gene. The TCR originated in a human donor who was the organ donor for an intestinal transplant. V usage is TRBV11-2 and J usage is TRBJ2-7; TRBD2 matches 11 bases. The sample in question was unstimulated CD4+ T cells sorted from spleen or lymph node cells, obtained before transplant. Here the CDR3 DNA reads TGTGCCAGCAGCTTAGCTAGCGGGGGGCACTACGAGCAGTACTTC. Translating it yields CASSLASGGHYEQYF.